This T cell receptor (beta chain) was identified in a study of human T cells and chemical hapten exposure. Many counts were recorded for this clonotype. The CDR3 contains 15 residues. Trimming left V 1 base short and J 3 bases short, with 9 bases between. CDR1 SGHNT and CDR2 YENEEA come from the germline V gene. The time point was: patch test 1, 2 weeks after DPC sensitization. Treatment: therapeutic diphenylcyclopropenone sensitization with weekly scalp DPC. Separate cDNA molecules received unique molecular identifiers, which the library attached to them. MiXCR was run by TCRdb on the RACE reads, yielding one entry per CDR3 protein. The table shows 300,000 to 350,000 distinct CDR3 sequences, with around 7% occurring only once.

The TCR originated in a woman aged 18-30 years with alopecia areata. Some clones in this sample may be carry-over from other donors' samples. The sample consisted of whole blood, taken in connection with sensitization to the hapten diphenylcyclopropenone (DPC). V is TRBV11-3 and J is TRBJ2-2, with D uncertain. In nucleotides, the CDR3 is TGTGCCAGCAGCTTAGCGTCAACACACACCGGGGAGCTGTTTTTT. Protein sequence: CASSLASTHTGELFF.